This T cell receptor beta chain was documented in a study of shared clonotypes between healthy human individuals. With 6 bases removed from V and 1 base from J, the gap between germline ends came to 12 bases. The CDR3 runs 15 residues. Germline assignment: CDR1 MGHDK and CDR2 SYGVNS. This clone has just one count. Its antigen is not known. Study-level points and caveats: Memory subsets generally showed lower estimated richness than naive subsets.

The table came from immunoSEQ multiplex PCR; TCRdb's copy has only in-frame clones and leaves some out. The sample has roughly 1,500,000 clones, 95% to 99% seen once. The chain employs TRBV25-1 and TRBJ2-2; unclear D gene. The clonotype comes from a man younger than 45 in good health. Sequenced sample: naive CD4+ T cells sorted from blood. The subset: CD45RA+ positively selected. The CDR3 DNA follows: TGTGCCAGCAGCTTGACACGGATGAACACCGGGGAGCTGTTTTTT. Residues: CASSLTRMNTGELFF.